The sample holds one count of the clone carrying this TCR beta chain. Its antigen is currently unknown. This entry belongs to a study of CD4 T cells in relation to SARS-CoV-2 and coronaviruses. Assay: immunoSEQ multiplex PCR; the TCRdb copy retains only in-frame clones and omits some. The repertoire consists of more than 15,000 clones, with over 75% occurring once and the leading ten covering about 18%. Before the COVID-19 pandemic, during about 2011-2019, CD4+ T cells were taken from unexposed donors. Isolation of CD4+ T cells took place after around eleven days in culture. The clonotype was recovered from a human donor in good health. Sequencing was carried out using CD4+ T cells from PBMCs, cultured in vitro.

The CDR3 sequence is CASSLRGDMANTEAFF. The CDR3 nucleotides read TGTGCCAGCAGCTTACGGGGGGACATGGCGAACACTGAAGCTTTCTTT. V is TRBV7-9 and J is TRBJ1-1, with D perhaps TRBD1 (6 bases). Germline V gene lookup returns CDR1 SEHNR and CDR2 FQNEAQ (reference sequence). Trimming pared 2 bases from V and 1 base from J, leaving 14 bases between. This CDR3 has 16 residues.